This is a list of T cell receptor beta chains from one sample in a study of T cells of healthy individuals. TCRdb analysed the 5' RACE reads with MiXCR anew, one entry per CDR3 protein. The data hold fewer than 90,000 distinct CDR3 sequences, with more than 4.5% observed a single time. These receptors were taken from a female donor in good health. Each CDR3 is given with its conserved first and last residue. The D gene is left open where the match is weak.

J gene: TRBJ1-5; V gene: TRBV6-6; D gene: NA; CDR3 protein: CASTNQGPRGNQPQHF
J gene: TRBJ1-2; V gene: TRBV6-5; D gene: NA; CDR3 protein: CASSSHGAQYGYTF
J gene: TRBJ2-7; V gene: TRBV7-9; D gene: TRBD2; CDR3 protein: CASSLLAGRDEQYF
J gene: TRBJ1-4; V gene: TRBV27; D gene: NA; CDR3 protein: CASSETGLLNEKLFF
J gene: TRBJ2-7; V gene: TRBV29-1; D gene: NA; CDR3 protein: CSATREYEQYF
J gene: TRBJ1-2; V gene: TRBV7-2; D gene: NA; CDR3 protein: CASSSKGGGTTNYGYTF
J gene: TRBJ2-5; V gene: TRBV27; D gene: NA; CDR3 protein: CASSLKYRGGQETQYF
J gene: TRBJ2-7; V gene: TRBV14; D gene: NA; CDR3 protein: CASSQQKDTREGEQYF
J gene: TRBJ1-5; V gene: TRBV12-3/TRBV12-4; D gene: NA; CDR3 protein: CASSPRWGNNQPQHF
J gene: TRBJ2-4; V gene: TRBV12-3/TRBV12-4; D gene: NA; CDR3 protein: CASRTLGNIQYF
J gene: TRBJ2-7; V gene: TRBV5-4; D gene: TRBD2; CDR3 protein: CASSMGSSGIFSYEQYF
J gene: TRBJ2-1; V gene: TRBV2; D gene: TRBD2; CDR3 protein: CASIWGGEGYNEQFF
J gene: TRBJ2-1; V gene: TRBV12-3/TRBV12-4; D gene: NA; CDR3 protein: CASSLPRNEQFF
J gene: TRBJ1-1; V gene: TRBV6-1; D gene: NA; CDR3 protein: CASNRREVGEAFF
J gene: TRBJ2-7; V gene: TRBV4-2; D gene: NA; CDR3 protein: CASSQDAASISEQYF
J gene: TRBJ1-3; V gene: TRBV4-1; D gene: NA; CDR3 protein: CASSQRPGDSGNTIYF
J gene: TRBJ2-3; V gene: TRBV29-1; D gene: NA; CDR3 protein: CSVLQGPDTQYF
J gene: TRBJ2-6; V gene: TRBV19; D gene: NA; CDR3 protein: CASSGSRGANVLTF
J gene: TRBJ2-4; V gene: TRBV7-9; D gene: NA; CDR3 protein: CASSNREPNIQYF
J gene: TRBJ1-3; V gene: TRBV5-4; D gene: NA; CDR3 protein: CASSPEGGGNTIYF
J gene: TRBJ2-3; V gene: TRBV4-1; D gene: NA; CDR3 protein: CASTLLTGTPDTQYF
J gene: TRBJ2-1; V gene: TRBV7-9; D gene: NA; CDR3 protein: CASSLGPNVWFF
J gene: TRBJ2-5; V gene: TRBV30; D gene: NA; CDR3 protein: CAWAGGPRTQYF
J gene: TRBJ1-2; V gene: TRBV4-1; D gene: TRBD1; CDR3 protein: CASSHKTGEGDGYTF
J gene: TRBJ2-3; V gene: TRBV3-1; D gene: NA; CDR3 protein: CASSQDLGDSTDTQYF
J gene: TRBJ1-2; V gene: TRBV5-1; D gene: NA; CDR3 protein: CASSLERERGYTF
J gene: TRBJ2-3; V gene: TRBV7-9; D gene: TRBD1; CDR3 protein: CASSLDRGAQYF
J gene: TRBJ2-7; V gene: TRBV10-3; D gene: TRBD2; CDR3 protein: CAISESGTSGRTEQYF
J gene: TRBJ1-5; V gene: TRBV9; D gene: NA; CDR3 protein: CASSVGGDNQPQHF
J gene: TRBJ1-1; V gene: TRBV6-6; D gene: TRBD1; CDR3 protein: CASSYDRGYPEAFF
J gene: TRBJ1-4; V gene: TRBV7-9; D gene: NA; CDR3 protein: CASRRGPNEKLFF
J gene: TRBJ2-6; V gene: TRBV28; D gene: NA; CDR3 protein: CASSPLLASGANVLTF
J gene: TRBJ1-3; V gene: TRBV5-6; D gene: NA; CDR3 protein: CASSLSNPETPGNTIYF
J gene: TRBJ2-5; V gene: TRBV20-1; D gene: NA; CDR3 protein: CSARTGGGYQETQYF
J gene: TRBJ2-7; V gene: TRBV9; D gene: NA; CDR3 protein: CASSVAAGTSYEQYF
J gene: TRBJ2-7; V gene: TRBV5-6; D gene: NA; CDR3 protein: CASSWGRYTYEQYF
J gene: TRBJ1-3; V gene: TRBV5-6; D gene: TRBD1; CDR3 protein: CASSLVADRGLGNTIYF
J gene: TRBJ2-3; V gene: TRBV5-1; D gene: TRBD1; CDR3 protein: CASSSAGGTDTQYF
J gene: TRBJ2-6; V gene: TRBV12-3/TRBV12-4; D gene: TRBD1; CDR3 protein: CASRPGTGSLSGANVLTF
J gene: TRBJ2-3; V gene: TRBV15; D gene: NA; CDR3 protein: CATRGHHGTWDTQYF
J gene: TRBJ2-2; V gene: TRBV5-6; D gene: NA; CDR3 protein: CASSLDPSYTGELFF
J gene: TRBJ1-4; V gene: TRBV10-3; D gene: NA; CDR3 protein: CAIRNVLGEKLFF
J gene: TRBJ2-3; V gene: TRBV4-1; D gene: NA; CDR3 protein: CATRDIVSTDTQYF
J gene: TRBJ1-5; V gene: TRBV28; D gene: NA; CDR3 protein: CASRRRRGNQPQHF
J gene: TRBJ2-1; V gene: TRBV6-5; D gene: TRBD2; CDR3 protein: CASSRGTSGRYNDNEQFF
J gene: TRBJ2-2; V gene: TRBV25-1; D gene: NA; CDR3 protein: CASSNTGELFF
J gene: TRBJ1-5; V gene: TRBV15; D gene: NA; CDR3 protein: CATSRDRADSYQPQHF
J gene: TRBJ2-3; V gene: TRBV19; D gene: TRBD2; CDR3 protein: CASSHPSGSSTDTQYF
J gene: TRBJ2-7; V gene: TRBV28; D gene: NA; CDR3 protein: CASSPSRAYEQYF
J gene: TRBJ2-7; V gene: TRBV10-3; D gene: NA; CDR3 protein: CAISEDRLYEQYF
J gene: TRBJ2-4; V gene: TRBV6-2/TRBV6-3; D gene: NA; CDR3 protein: CASTRPAKNIQYF
J gene: TRBJ1-5; V gene: TRBV6-1; D gene: NA; CDR3 protein: CASSPGPNSNQPQHF
J gene: TRBJ1-2; V gene: TRBV2; D gene: NA; CDR3 protein: CASGGGGHYGYTF
J gene: TRBJ1-5; V gene: TRBV4-1; D gene: NA; CDR3 protein: CASSQNWGNNQPQHF
J gene: TRBJ2-7; V gene: TRBV6-5; D gene: NA; CDR3 protein: CASSPGEKPTYEQYF
J gene: TRBJ1-1; V gene: TRBV9; D gene: TRBD1; CDR3 protein: CASKGQGNTEAFF
J gene: TRBJ2-1; V gene: TRBV27; D gene: TRBD2; CDR3 protein: CASSLTSGDYNEQFF
J gene: TRBJ2-7; V gene: TRBV20-1; D gene: NA; CDR3 protein: CSARRGPYEQYF
J gene: TRBJ2-1; V gene: TRBV6-1; D gene: NA; CDR3 protein: CASSTEYNEQFF